The present entry profiles one T cell receptor beta chain with its context. In its sample, this clone was seen a few times. The clone's antigen remains unknown. Base qualities are not provided; no much larger clone lies one nucleotide away. This record comes from a study of blood T cell repertoires in COVID-19 (dated by TCRdb to about 2020). Regarding the complete study: Samples from collaborators originated in the United States, Italy and Spain and spanned both the acute and convalescent phases of COVID-19. The material from the prospective study consisted of cDNA or gDNA derived from T cells, B-cell-depleted T cells, or PBMCs. Deeply sampled blood TCRbeta repertoires from subjects exposed to, actively infected with, or recovered from COVID-19 were included in the dataset. The repertoires were released in a freely available public database intended as a resource for research on the immune response to SARS-CoV-2. Samples were obtained from the ongoing ImmuneRACE study (first 160 participants) and from some 1,200 subjects provided by 6 global collaborators. The sample metadata nearly always contained a de-identified subject ID, COVID-19 status, age in years and sex. Where available, HLA class I and class II types were obtained from metadata supplied by the sample provider rather than from assay-based typing.

TCRbeta CDR3 regions were amplified from genomic DNA by means of the immunoSEQ Assay, a bias-controlled multiplex PCR. The study's processing was this. The number of nucleated cells in each sample was estimated from the amplification of reference gene primers within the assay. Sequence reads were collapsed and filtered to measure the absolute abundance of every unique TCRbeta CDR3 rearrangement. Productive Simpson clonality was computed per sample as the square root of Simpson's diversity index over productive rearrangements. In its TCRdb copy, this immuneACCESS table keeps in-frame sequences only and misses some clones. Where compared with another copy, unresolved V genes explain less than half of these, and the others have no known cause. V and J calls and clone size are given by that table; D and trimming were obtained from the DNA. This sample comprises almost 70,000 clones, approximately 88% of them detected only once. About 6.4% of the sample comes from the top ten.

Collaborating institutions collected whole blood in K2EDTA tubes following their own protocols. For TCRbeta analysis, collaborator samples were shipped as frozen whole blood, as isolated PBMCs, or as DNA extracted from either sample type. The study at large found these results: How much clinical and demographic metadata was included differed by source and by participant, and the metadata was provided uncurated.

The CDR3, cysteine through phenylalanine, is 15 amino acids long. The DNA shown is the 45-base CDR3, in frame from base 1. CDR1 and CDR2, looked up from the germline V gene, are MNHNS and SASEGT. V sheds 3 bases and J sheds 1 base, leaving 13 bases between their ends. Input material: peripheral blood. This sequence was found in a woman in her 70s with acute or convalescent COVID-19. The rearranged segments are TRBV6-1 and TRBJ2-7, with the D gene call left open. The sequenced DNA is TGTGCCAGCAGTGAGGCGACGGCGGTATCCTACGAGCAGTACTTC. Translation gives CASSEATAVSYEQYF.